This TCR beta chain was observed in a study of blood T cell repertoires in COVID-19. Overall study context: Sites in the United States, Italy and Spain provided acute and convalescent COVID-19 samples.

The germline V gene has CDR1 KGHSH and CDR2 LQKENI. This CDR3 comprises 15 residues. Trimming removed 4 bases at V and 0 bases at J, with 10 bases between. Study processing details: The assay estimated nucleated cells by amplifying reference gene primers. TCRdb keeps only in-frame clones here, not all; method: immunoSEQ multiplex PCR. The V and J calls and clone size were taken over from that table, and D and trimming were inferred from the DNA. The sample includes under 250,000 clones, about 88% of them seen just once. The genes are TRBV18 and TRBJ1-3; TRBD1 might be the D (6 bases). Source material: peripheral blood. This receptor was identified in a woman between 55 and 75 years old with acute or convalescent COVID-19. The CDR3 DNA reads TGTGCCAGCTCACAAGGACAGAACTCTGGAAACACCATATATTTT. Protein sequence: CASSQGQNSGNTIYF.